Shown below are 17 T cell receptor beta chains from a single sample sequenced in a study of control samples from healthy donors and cancer patients (TCRdb year 2020). The library was made by the immunoSEQ multiplex PCR assay. Here the immuneACCESS table is served through TCRdb, limited to in-frame sequences with V and J called. Missing clones are a known gap in these copies; in checked studies unresolved V genes cover under half, and the rest lacks a known reason. This sample comprises fewer than 200,000 clones, 80% to 90% of them detected only once. The ten largest clones capture around 5% of the sample. Sequencing input: blood. The source is a woman aged 25 to 39 in good health.

The CDR3 sequence is CASSPRTGRTDTQYF. The CDR3 DNA follows: TGTGCCAGCAGCCCCCGGACAGGCCGCACAGATACGCAGTATTTT. The chain links TRBV3-1 (or the pseudogene TRBV3-2) to TRBJ2-3; 7 positions match TRBD1. The ends lost 4 bases at V and 1 base at J; junction bases unmatched: 5. The germline gives CDR1 LGHDT, CDR2 YNNKEL (reference sequence). The CDR3 has 15 residues.

V usage is TRBV29-1 and J usage is TRBJ1-1, with 7 nucleotides matching TRBD1. V lost 6 bases to trimming and J lost 2 bases; unmatched junction nucleotides: 9. The length of the CDR3 is 14 residues. Germline V gene sequence: CDR1 SQVTM, CDR2 ANQGSEA. In nucleotides, the CDR3 is TGCAGCGTCCCCTCGACAGGGATTAACACTGAAGCTTTCTTT. Translation: CSVPSTGINTEAFF. Together with reference TRBV29-1 and TRBJ1-1, the CDR3 gives the full variable domain: SAVISQKPSRDICQRGTSLTIQCQVDSQVTMMFWYRQQPGQSLTLIATANQGSEATYESGFVIDKFPISRPNLTFSTLTVSNMSPEDSSIYLCSVPSTGINTEAFFGQGTRLTVV.

A word on this clone: This same CDR3 is encoded by further DNA sequences in the sample. V is TRBV4-1 and J is TRBJ1-2; D gene unclear. This CDR3 region has 12 residues. V was trimmed by 0 bases and J by 8 bases, leaving 7 bases between them. CDR1 is MGHRA and CDR2 is YSYEKL in the germline V gene. CDR3 sequence: CASSQEAYGYTF. As DNA, the CDR3 is TGCGCCAGCAGCCAAGAGGCGTACGGCTACACCTTC.

The chain recombines TRBV3-1 (or the pseudogene TRBV3-2) with TRBJ2-5; 11 nucleotides align to TRBD2. Germline V gives CDR1 LGHDT, CDR2 YNNKEL (reference sequence). The length of the CDR3 is 16 residues. The trim removed 3 bases at V and 3 bases at J, leaving 6 bases unmatched. For the CDR3, the DNA is TGTGCCAGCAGCCACCTGTCGACTAGCGGGGAAGAGACCCAGTACTTC. Protein product: CASSHLSTSGEETQYF.

This clone was picked up one time. The rearrangement links TRBV13 to TRBJ2-3; 8 bases are a match to TRBD2. Looked up from germline, CDR1 is PRHDT and CDR2 is FYEKMQ (reference sequence). V was pared by 4 bases and J by 1 base, with 7 bases of the junction left unmatched. The CDR3 length is 16 residues. CDR3 region: CASSSAGTRRTDTQYF. In nucleotides, the CDR3 is TGTGCCAGCAGCTCGGCCGGGACTAGGCGCACAGATACGCAGTATTTT.

The V gene is TRBV30, the J gene TRBJ1-2, with 9 bases lining up with TRBD1. V dropped 8 bases and J dropped 4; count of bases not matched to a gene: 11. CDR1 and CDR2 from the germline V gene are GTSNPN and SVGIG (reference sequence). CDR3 length: 14 residues. This chain's CDR3 is CAHTPGQGSYGYTF. As DNA, the CDR3 is TGTGCCCATACACCGGGACAGGGCTCCTATGGCTACACCTTC.

This clone has a handful of counts. The chain has TRBV7-2 and TRBJ2-7; a weak D match, TRBD2 (6 bases). Germline assignment: CDR1 SGHTA and CDR2 FQGNSA. The ends were cut back, 4 bases at V and 3 bases at J, with 16 bases in the middle. The CDR3 spans 15 residues. Here the CDR3 DNA reads TGTGCCAGCAGCTCCTCCCCGCGGGGTCTCTACGAGCAGTACGTC. Translating it yields CASSSSPRGLYEQYV.

The V call is TRBV12-3 or TRBV12-4, the J call TRBJ1-1; possible D gene TRBD1, 5 bases. The CDR3 covers 11 residues. The ends were cut back, 8 bases at V and 11 bases at J, with 15 bases in the middle. CDR3 protein: CASFRDSGAFF. In DNA form, the CDR3 reads TGTGCCAGCTTCCGAGACAGTGGGGCTTTCTTT.

The CDR3 DNA sequence: TGTGCCAGCATGGCACATTTGACCGGCAATCAGCCCCAGCATTTT. Its protein is CASMAHLTGNQPQHF. The chain joins TRBV27 to TRBJ1-5, with D unclear. The germline gives CDR1 MNHEY, CDR2 SMNVEV (reference sequence). The V end lost 7 bases, the J end lost 2 bases, and 15 bases lay between the germline ends. The CDR3 has 15 amino acids.

This sequence joins TRBV24-1 and TRBJ2-1; TRBD2 matches 7 bases. CDR1 is KGHDR and CDR2 is SFDVKD in the germline V gene. This CDR3 region has 13 residues. Trimming cost V 7 bases and J 5 bases; bases outside gene matches: 4. For the CDR3, the DNA is TGTGCCACCAGCGCGGGAGAAAACAATGAGCAGTTCTTC. The encoded protein is CATSAGENNEQFF.

The gene calls are TRBV6-4 and TRBJ2-2; D assignment may be TRBD1 or TRBD2 (6 bases each). The CDR3 extends over 14 amino acids. CDR1 and CDR2 from the germline V gene are MRHNA and SNTAGT. V lost 8 bases to trimming and J lost 0 bases, with 10 bases between them. DNA for the CDR3: TGTGCCAGCCGGGGGCAATCGAACACCGGGGAGCTGTTTTTT. This translates into CASRGQSNTGELFF.

The chain uses TRBV3-1 (or the pseudogene TRBV3-2) and TRBJ1-1, with D maybe TRBD1 (5 bases). Germline values: CDR1 LGHDT, CDR2 YNNKEL (reference sequence). The CDR3 has 16 amino acids. Trimming shortened V by 0 bases and J by 1 base, and 12 bases separated the two germline ends. The CDR3 reads CASSQDSPGWNTEAFF. CDR3 nucleotide sequence: TGTGCCAGCAGCCAAGATTCGCCAGGGTGGAACACTGAAGCTTTCTTT.

This chain joins TRBV5-1 and TRBJ1-1; weak D call: TRBD1 (5 bases). Germline V CDR1 and CDR2: SGHRS, YFSETQ. Trimming removed 4 bases at V and 2 bases at J, with 15 bases between. This CDR3 spans 15 amino acids. The CDR3 here is CASSRGDGQNTEAFF. Here the CDR3 DNA reads TGCGCCAGCAGCCGGGGGGACGGCCAAAACACTGAAGCTTTCTTT.

V is TRBV5-1 and J is TRBJ2-7, with 8 bases aligning to TRBD1. The germline gives CDR1 SGHRS, CDR2 YFSETQ. The CDR3 extends over 13 amino acids. Trimming cost V 0 bases and J 5 bases; bases outside gene matches: 1. The CDR3, as DNA: TGCGCCAGCAGCTTGGCAGGGGGCGACGAGCAGTACTTC. Translating it yields CASSLAGGDEQYF. Using reference TRBV5-1 and TRBJ2-7 for the parts outside the CDR3, the full variable domain is KAGVTQTPRYLIKTRGQQVTLSCSPISGHRSVSWYQQTPGQGLQFLFEYFSETQRNKGNFPGRFSGRQFSNSRSEMNVSTLELGDSALYLCASSLAGGDEQYFGPGTRLTVT.

The genes are TRBV3-1 (or the pseudogene TRBV3-2) and TRBJ2-1, with 8 bases lining up with TRBD2. Trimming took 0 bases from V and 7 from J; bases not matched to a gene: 8. Germline V gene data show CDR1 as LGHDT and CDR2 as YNNKEL (reference sequence). This CDR3 region has 16 residues. The DNA for the CDR3 is TGTGCCAGCAGCCAAGATTCGCTAGCGGGTGTAAATGAGCAGTTCTTC. Protein sequence: CASSQDSLAGVNEQFF.

The chain links TRBV10-3 to TRBJ2-7; D possibly corresponds to TRBD1 (6 bases). Trimming pared 6 bases from V and 2 bases from J, leaving 8 bases between. CDR3 length equals 12 residues. CDR1 and CDR2 (germline): ENHRY, SYGVKD. CDR3 coding DNA: TGTGCCATCAGGGGGGCGGCCTACGAGCAGTACTTC. Translating it yields CAIRGAAYEQYF.

V gene TRBV10-3 combines with J gene TRBJ2-1; 16 bases match TRBD2. CDR3 length: 16 residues. In germline, CDR1 is ENHRY, CDR2 SYGVKD. J gave up 10 bases and V 3 bases, and 6 bases lay outside the gene matches. The CDR3 DNA sequence: TGTGCCATCAGTGAATTCCCGGGACTAGCGGGAGGGGAGCAGTTCTTC. Translation gives CAISEFPGLAGGEQFF.